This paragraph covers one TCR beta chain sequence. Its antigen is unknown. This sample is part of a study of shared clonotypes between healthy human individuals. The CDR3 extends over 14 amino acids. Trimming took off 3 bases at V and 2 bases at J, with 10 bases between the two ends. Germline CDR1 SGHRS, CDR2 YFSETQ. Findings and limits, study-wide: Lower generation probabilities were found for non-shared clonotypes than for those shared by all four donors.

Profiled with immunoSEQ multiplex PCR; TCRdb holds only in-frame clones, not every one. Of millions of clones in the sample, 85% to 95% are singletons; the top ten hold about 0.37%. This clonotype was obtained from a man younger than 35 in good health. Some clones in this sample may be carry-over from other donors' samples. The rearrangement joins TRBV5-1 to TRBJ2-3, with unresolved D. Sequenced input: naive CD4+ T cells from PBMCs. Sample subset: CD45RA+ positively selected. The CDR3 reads CASSSGGFTDTQYF. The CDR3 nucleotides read TGCGCCAGCAGCTCGGGCGGATTCACAGATACGCAGTATTTT.